A single sample gave rise to the 29 T cell receptor beta chains below, sequenced in a study of blood T cell repertoires in COVID-19. Data came from immunoSEQ multiplex PCR; TCRdb stores just in-frame clones and leaves some out. This sample carries about 200,000 clones, approximately 90% of them seen once, and the ten largest clones take approximately 6.2%. Material: peripheral blood. These receptors originate from a man aged 60 to 69 who had recovered from COVID-19.

This clone was seen a single time. The rearrangement links TRBV6-5 to TRBJ2-1; D remains ambiguous. Trimming shortened V by 0 bases and J by 3 bases, and 9 bases separated the two germline ends. The CDR3 sequence is 15 residues long. Looked up from germline, CDR1 is MNHEY and CDR2 is SVGAGI. CDR3 bases: TGTGCCAGCAGTTACTCGAATCAGAACTACAATGAGCAGTTCTTC. Protein product: CASSYSNQNYNEQFF.

The chain carries TRBV7-3 and TRBJ2-1; TRBD1 might be the D (5 bases). Germline V gives CDR1 SGHTA, CDR2 FQGTGA. Trimming cost V 0 bases and J 6 bases, with 15 bases left between them. This CDR3 contains 16 residues. The CDR3 DNA is TGTGCCAGCAGCTTAACAGGGGCCGCCCCAGGCAATGAGCAGTTCTTC. Translated, it gives CASSLTGAAPGNEQFF.

In nucleotides, the CDR3 is TGTGCCAGCAGCTTAATCAGGGGGAACACTGAAGCTTTCTTT. Translation: CASSLIRGNTEAFF. The chain uses TRBV5-8 and TRBJ1-1, with D perhaps matching TRBD1 (6 bases). V gave up 2 bases and J gave up 1 base, with 9 bases separating them. The CDR3 loop spans 14 amino acids. The germline CDR1 and CDR2 sequences are SGHTS and YDEGEE.

The chain is built from TRBV4-3 and TRBJ1-4, with D perhaps matching TRBD1 (6 bases). Trimming cost V 3 bases and J 4 bases, with 15 bases left between them. Germline CDR1 is LGHNA and CDR2 is YSLEER. The CDR3 totals 16 residues. CDR3 amino acids: CASSQLGTSFNEKLFF. The CDR3 DNA reads TGCGCCAGCAGCCAGCTCGGGACAAGCTTTAATGAAAAACTGTTTTTT.

The V call is TRBV19, the J call TRBJ1-5, with 7 positions matching TRBD1. The CDR3 runs 15 residues. With V trimmed by 9 bases and J by 0 bases, 8 bases remained unmatched. Germline V gene sequence: CDR1 LNHDA, CDR2 SQIVND (reference sequence). The CDR3 DNA reads as TGTGCCAGCAAGGGACAGATTTATAGCAATCAGCCCCAGCATTTT. It translates to CASKGQIYSNQPQHF.

This chain links TRBV19 with TRBJ1-4, with 7 bases fitting TRBD1. Losses at the gene ends were 6 bases for V and 0 bases for J; bases not matched to a gene: 10. This CDR3 is built from 17 residues. Germline loops: CDR1 LNHDA, CDR2 SQIVND (reference sequence). CDR3 nucleotide sequence: TGTGCCAGTAGCTTCCGACAGGGACGGGCAACTAATGAAAAACTGTTTTTT. It translates to CASSFRQGRATNEKLFF.

The chain combines TRBV9 with TRBJ2-5; 8 nucleotides align to TRBD2. Unmatched junction bases numbered 4, after V lost 0 bases and J lost 0 bases. The CDR3 is 16 residues long. From germline, CDR1 is SGDLS and CDR2 YYNGEE. The CDR3 nucleotides read TGTGCCAGCAGCGTAGGTGCTAGCGGGTACCAAGAGACCCAGTACTTC. Translated: CASSVGASGYQETQYF.

The chain is built from TRBV4-3 and TRBJ2-2; no reliable D call. This CDR3 contains 17 residues. From germline, CDR1 is LGHNA and CDR2 YSLEER. Deletions cut 1 base from V and 1 base from J, with 13 bases between. CDR3 DNA: TGCGCCAGCAGCCAAGGGTCCCCCCGACAGAACACCGGGGAGCTGTTTTTT. Encoded protein: CASSQGSPRQNTGELFF.

The table lists this clone with a few counts. V gene TRBV4-1 combines with J gene TRBJ2-1; 9 bases are a match to TRBD2. This CDR3 is 17 amino acids long. Per germline, CDR1 MGHRA and CDR2 YSYEKL. V trimming: 1 base; J trimming: 10 bases; junction bases outside the gene matches: 14. This chain's CDR3 is CASSQVGLATVIWEQFF. CDR3 bases: TGCGCCAGCAGCCAAGTCGGACTAGCGACTGTCATATGGGAGCAGTTCTTC.

This clone was detected once. The genes are TRBV19 and TRBJ2-1, with TRBD2 identical over 8 bases. The germline V gene has CDR1 LNHDA and CDR2 SQIVND (reference sequence). The CDR3 runs 19 residues. V trimming: 5 bases; J trimming: 0 bases; junction bases outside the gene matches: 15. The CDR3 DNA sequence: TGTGCCAGTAGTCCCTCCCGGTCAGCGGGGGCTTTCTCCTACAATGAGCAGTTCTTC. Protein sequence: CASSPSRSAGAFSYNEQFF.

The count of this clone is one. This chain uses TRBV11-2 with TRBJ2-5; weak D call: TRBD2 (5 bases). Germline assignment: CDR1 SGHAT and CDR2 FQNNGV. The CDR3 sequence is 13 residues long. The V end lost 2 bases, the J end lost 4 bases, and 8 bases lay between the germline ends. The CDR3 nucleotides are TGTGCCAGCAGCTTACGGGAAGGAGAGACCCAGTACTTC. Amino acid sequence: CASSLREGETQYF.

The CDR3 is CASYTGELFF. In nucleotides, the CDR3 is TGTGCCAGCTATACCGGGGAGCTGTTTTTT. The chain couples TRBV2 to TRBJ2-2; D remains ambiguous. The CDR3 runs to 10 residues. Trimming removed 8 bases from V and 5 bases from J, with 3 bases in between. Germline CDR1 and CDR2: SNHLY and FYNNEI.

The chain links TRBV28 to TRBJ2-3, with 8 bases that match TRBD1. CDR1 and CDR2 (germline): MDHEN, SYDVKM. The CDR3 spans 15 residues. Losses at the gene ends were 6 bases for V and 5 bases for J; bases not matched to a gene: 10. CDR3 region: CASRADRGPGDTQYF. The CDR3 coding sequence is TGTGCCAGCAGAGCAGACAGGGGCCCCGGAGATACGCAGTATTTT.

The chain employs TRBV5-6 and TRBJ2-2; unclear D gene. This CDR3 contains 15 residues. The germline CDR1 and CDR2 sequences are SGHDT and YYEEEE. V shed 0 bases and J shed 5 bases, with 11 bases lying between them. This CDR3 is CASSLVGDGTGELFF. Here the CDR3 DNA reads TGTGCCAGCAGCTTGGTGGGCGATGGGACCGGGGAGCTGTTTTTT.

The chain carries TRBV19 and TRBJ1-5, with TRBD1 identical over 7 bases. The CDR3 runs to 16 residues. V lost 5 bases and J lost 2; bases outside the gene matches: 9. The germline CDR1 and CDR2 sequences are LNHDA and SQIVND (reference sequence). The CDR3 is CASSAAYRGGNQPQHF. DNA of the CDR3: TGTGCCAGTAGTGCCGCTTACAGGGGCGGCAATCAGCCCCAGCATTTT.

Comments on this clone: The junction differs from germline at one of its ends, possibly a read error. The V and J genes are TRBV28 and TRBJ2-7; D is possibly TRBD2 (6 bases). This CDR3 has 15 amino acids. Germline CDR1 is MDHEN and CDR2 is SYDVKM. The CDR3 DNA reads as TGTGCCAGCAGTTTGGGCGGCGGGGTATCCTCCGAGCAGTACTTC. Translating gives CASSLGGGVSSEQYF.

The chain uses TRBV6-6 and TRBJ2-7, with 9 bases matching TRBD2. The CDR3 is 14 amino acids. CDR1 is MNHNY and CDR2 is SVGAGI in the germline V gene (reference sequence). V lost 2 bases to trimming and J lost 6 bases; unmatched junction nucleotides: 5. In DNA, the CDR3 is TGTGCCAGCAGTTACCCTAGCGGGGTGGGCGAGCAGTACTTC. It specifies CASSYPSGVGEQYF.

V gene TRBV5-4 combines with J gene TRBJ1-1; 8 bases are a match to TRBD1. V was pared by 0 bases and J by 1 base, with 8 bases of the junction left unmatched. The CDR3 is made up of 17 amino acids. The V gene's germline CDR1 is SGHNT and CDR2 YYREEE (reference sequence). The DNA for the CDR3 is TGTGCCAGCAGCTTGGGAAGAGGCGGACAGGGGAACACTGAAGCTTTCTTT. Translation: CASSLGRGGQGNTEAFF.

This chain links TRBV6-5 with TRBJ1-1, with D perhaps matching TRBD1 (5 bases). V lost 9 bases and J 11 bases, leaving 19 bases between the germline ends. This CDR3 contains 12 residues. In germline, CDR1 is MNHEY, CDR2 SVGAGI. CDR3 coding DNA: TGTGCCAGTAGTAATAACAGGTGGGCTGCTTTCTTT. This gives the protein CASSNNRWAAFF.

The chain has TRBV6-5 and TRBJ1-2; D perhaps matches TRBD1 (5 bases). The CDR3 is 13 amino acids. The germline V and J ends were trimmed by 2 bases and 1 base, with 5 bases remaining between them. Per the germline V gene, CDR1 is MNHEY and CDR2 is SVGAGI. CDR3 amino acids: CASSYDSNYGYTF. The CDR3 bases are TGTGCCAGCAGTTACGACAGTAACTATGGCTACACCTTC.

The V gene is TRBV6-2 or TRBV6-3, the J gene TRBJ2-3; TRBD2 might be the D (6 bases). The germline V gene encodes CDR1 MNHEY and CDR2 SVGEGT. CDR3 length: 15 residues. V gave up 0 bases and J gave up 1 base, with 8 bases separating them. CDR3 sequence: CASSYSGGGTDTQYF. For the CDR3, the DNA is TGTGCCAGCAGTTACTCGGGCGGGGGCACAGATACGCAGTATTTT.

This chain connects TRBV6-1 to TRBJ1-4, with D hard to call. With 2 bases removed from V and 4 bases from J, the gap between germline ends came to 11 bases. The CDR3 sequence is 15 residues long. CDR1 and CDR2 from the germline V gene are MNHNS and SASEGT. The CDR3 DNA sequence: TGTGCCAGCAGTGAACCGGGAGGGATTAATGAAAAACTGTTTTTT. Its protein is CASSEPGGINEKLFF.

The chain joins TRBV24-1 to TRBJ1-5, with unresolved D. The CDR3 length is 17 residues. The germline gives CDR1 KGHDR, CDR2 SFDVKD. V shed 3 bases and J shed 0 bases, with 14 bases lying between them. CDR3 DNA sequence: TGTGCCACCAGTGATCAGATGGAGAGACGTAGCAATCAGCCCCAGCATTTT. This translates into CATSDQMERRSNQPQHF.

The J gene is TRBJ2-3, the V gene TRBV5-1, with 11 bases matching TRBD2. The V and J ends lost 4 bases and 0 bases, in that order; junction bases with no gene match: 4. In germline, CDR1 is SGHRS, CDR2 YFSETQ. The CDR3 runs 16 residues. CDR3 sequence (DNA): TGCGCCAGCAGCGCGGTAGCGGGAGGGAGCACAGATACGCAGTATTTT. It encodes CASSAVAGGSTDTQYF.

This sequence joins TRBV7-6 and TRBJ2-1; 11 nucleotides align to TRBD1. This CDR3 comprises 17 residues. The germline CDR1 and CDR2 sequences are SGHVS and FNYEAQ. V dropped 5 bases and J dropped 5; count of bases not matched to a gene: 11. The CDR3 DNA reads TGTGCCAGCAGCCCGGCCGCGGGGACAGGGGGAAACAATGAGCAGTTCTTC. Translation gives CASSPAAGTGGNNEQFF.

J is TRBJ1-2 and V is TRBV6-5; TRBD1 matches at 9 bases. Losses at the gene ends were 4 bases for V and 5 bases for J; bases not matched to a gene: 11. The CDR3 totals 16 residues. From germline, CDR1 is MNHEY and CDR2 SVGAGI. CDR3 sequence: CASSSGTGHHRYGYTF. The CDR3 DNA is TGTGCCAGCAGTTCCGGGACAGGGCATCACCGATATGGCTACACCTTC.

The chain carries TRBV19 and TRBJ2-5, with 8 bases identical to TRBD2. The germline gives CDR1 LNHDA, CDR2 SQIVND (reference sequence). V was clipped by 9 bases and J by 5 bases; unmatched bases: 14. The CDR3 is 15 amino acids. CDR3 bases: TGTGCCAGCGCGGTCGCCGGGACTAGAGGGGAGACCCAGTACTTC. Protein product: CASAVAGTRGETQYF.

J is TRBJ1-4 and V is TRBV3-1 (or the pseudogene TRBV3-2); 8 nucleotides line up with TRBD1. The J segment lost 8 bases and the V segment lost 5 bases, leaving 7 bases of the junction unmatched. Germline V lookup: CDR1 LGHDT, CDR2 YNNKEL (reference sequence). The length of the CDR3 is 14 residues. CDR3 coding DNA: TGTGCCAGCAGCGCCGGACAGGGTTACGAAAAACTGTTTTTT. Encoded protein: CASSAGQGYEKLFF.

The chain combines TRBV7-2 with TRBJ2-2; D possibly corresponds to TRBD2 (5 bases). This CDR3 is built from 16 residues. Germline V gene sequence: CDR1 SGHTA, CDR2 FQGNSA. V gave up 4 bases and J gave up 1 base, with 13 bases separating them. CDR3 DNA: TGTGCCAGCAGCTCTCGGACTGGGCGGAACACCGGGGAGCTGTTTTTT. It translates to CASSSRTGRNTGELFF.